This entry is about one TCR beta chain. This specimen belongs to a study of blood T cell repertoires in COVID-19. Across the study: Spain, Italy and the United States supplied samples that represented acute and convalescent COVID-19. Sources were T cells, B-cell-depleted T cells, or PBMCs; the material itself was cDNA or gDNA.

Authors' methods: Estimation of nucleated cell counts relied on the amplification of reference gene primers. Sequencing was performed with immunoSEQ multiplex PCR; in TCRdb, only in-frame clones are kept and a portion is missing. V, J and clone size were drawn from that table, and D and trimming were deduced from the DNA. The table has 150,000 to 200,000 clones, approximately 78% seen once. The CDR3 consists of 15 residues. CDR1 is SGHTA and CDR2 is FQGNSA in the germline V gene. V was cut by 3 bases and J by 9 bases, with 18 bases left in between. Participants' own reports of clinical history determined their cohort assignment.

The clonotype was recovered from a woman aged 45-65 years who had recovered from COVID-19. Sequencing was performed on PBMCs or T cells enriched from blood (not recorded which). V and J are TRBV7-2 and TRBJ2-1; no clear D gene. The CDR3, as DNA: TGTGCCAGCAGCTTCCGCCCCCCTAGTGGTGGTGAGCAGTTCTTC. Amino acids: CASSFRPPSGGEQFF.